These 4 T cell receptor beta chains came from one sample sequenced in a study of blood T cell repertoires in COVID-19. Some clones are missing from TCRdb's copy, which holds only in-frame ones; the method was immunoSEQ multiplex PCR. The table shows about 220,000 clones, with 70% to 85% occurring only once. The sequenced material came from peripheral blood. These receptors were obtained from a middle-aged man who had recovered from COVID-19.

The chain is built from TRBV10-1 and TRBJ1-3; D remains ambiguous. Per germline, CDR1 WNHNN and CDR2 SYGVQD (reference sequence). Trimming left V 5 bases short and J 0 bases short, with 8 bases between. The CDR3 is 14 residues long. This CDR3 reads CASSPGSSGNTIYF. The DNA for the CDR3 is TGCGCCAGCAGTCCCGGTAGCTCTGGAAACACCATATATTTT.

On this clone: This CDR3 is also generated by other DNA sequences in the sample. This rearrangement joins TRBV18 to TRBJ2-1; 9 positions agree with TRBD2. CDR1 and CDR2 from the germline V gene are KGHSH and LQKENI. This CDR3 is 15 amino acids long. The ends lost 0 bases at V and 7 bases at J; junction bases unmatched: 4. The CDR3 reads CASSPPSGRDNEQFF. The CDR3 DNA follows: TGTGCCAGCTCACCACCTAGCGGGAGAGATAATGAGCAGTTCTTC.

The chain is built from TRBV3-1 (or the pseudogene TRBV3-2) and TRBJ2-1; 7 bases are a match to TRBD2. This CDR3 is built from 15 residues. Germline V gives CDR1 LGHDT, CDR2 YNNKEL (reference sequence). The ends lost 1 base at V and 7 bases at J; junction bases unmatched: 7. DNA for the CDR3: TGTGCCAGCAGCCAAGTACCAGCGGGATTAAATGAGCAGTTCTTC. Translated: CASSQVPAGLNEQFF.

V usage is TRBV7-2 and J usage is TRBJ2-1; 7 bases are shared with TRBD2. This CDR3 has 16 amino acids. Trimming took 2 bases from V and 7 from J; bases not matched to a gene: 11. Germline loops: CDR1 SGHTA, CDR2 FQGNSA. The CDR3 region is CASSLREANGRNEQFF. CDR3 DNA: TGTGCCAGCAGCTTAAGGGAGGCCAACGGGAGGAATGAGCAGTTCTTC.